The sequence of this TCR beta chain was determined in a study of blood T cell repertoires in COVID-19. Study-wide context: From T cells, B-cell-depleted T cells, or PBMCs came the material, which was cDNA or gDNA.

This CDR3 is built from 15 residues. Germline V lookup: CDR1 LGHNA, CDR2 YSLEER. Trimming shortened V by 0 bases and J by 4 bases, and 12 bases separated the two germline ends. Authors' methods: Amplification of reference gene primers provided the estimated nucleated cell counts. Measured with immunoSEQ multiplex PCR; TCRdb has only the in-frame clones, and not every one. V, J and clone size were drawn from that table, and D and trimming were deduced from the DNA. The data hold 200,000 to 300,000 clones, with more than 75% observed a single time. This clonotype was sampled from a woman aged 25 to 39 who had recovered from COVID-19. Sequenced material: peripheral blood. The gene calls are TRBV4-3 and TRBJ1-2; D gene unclear. The CDR3 reads CASSQEEGSSYGYTF. The CDR3 DNA sequence: TGCGCCAGCAGCCAAGAGGAGGGTTCCAGCTATGGCTACACCTTC.